This entry is about one TCR beta chain. The entry originates in a study of blood T cell repertoires in COVID-19. Seattle-derived patients entered the study during active infection and were followed longitudinally. Generated by immunoSEQ multiplex PCR, the TCRdb table keeps only in-frame clones and is missing some. The sample carries about 500,000 clones, roughly nine tenths recorded once. Sequencing was done on a sample of peripheral blood. This TCR came from a man between 18 and 29 years old with COVID-19, enrolled during active disease.

CDR3 residues: CASSPASAGLSYEQYF. The CDR3 DNA reads as TGTGCCAGCAGTCCCGCCTCGGCGGGCCTCTCCTACGAGCAGTACTTC. J is TRBJ2-7 and V is TRBV27, with D possibly being TRBD2 (5 bases). Between the trimmed V and J ends, which lost 5 bases and 0 bases, there was a span of 17 bases. Germline CDR1 is MNHEY and CDR2 is SMNVEV (reference sequence). The CDR3 is 16 residues long.